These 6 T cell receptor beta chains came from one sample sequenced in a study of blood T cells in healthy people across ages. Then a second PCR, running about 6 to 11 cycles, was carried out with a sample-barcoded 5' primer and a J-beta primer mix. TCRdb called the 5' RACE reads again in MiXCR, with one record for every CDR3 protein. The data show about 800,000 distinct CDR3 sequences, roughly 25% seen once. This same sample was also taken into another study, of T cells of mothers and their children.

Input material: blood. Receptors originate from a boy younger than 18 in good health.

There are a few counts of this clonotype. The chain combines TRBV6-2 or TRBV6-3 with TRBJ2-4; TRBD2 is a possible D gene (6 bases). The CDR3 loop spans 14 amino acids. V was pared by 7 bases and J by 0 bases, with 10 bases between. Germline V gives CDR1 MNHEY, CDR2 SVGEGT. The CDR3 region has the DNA TGTGCCAGCACCCCGGGACTAGCCAAAAACATTCAGTACTTC. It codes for CASTPGLAKNIQYF.

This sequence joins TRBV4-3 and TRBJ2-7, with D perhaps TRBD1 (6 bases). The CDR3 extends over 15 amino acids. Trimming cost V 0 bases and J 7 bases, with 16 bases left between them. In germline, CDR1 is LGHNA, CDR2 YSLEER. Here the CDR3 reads CASSQDGQGPWEQYF. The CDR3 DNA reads TGCGCCAGCAGCCAAGATGGGCAGGGGCCATGGGAGCAGTACTTC.

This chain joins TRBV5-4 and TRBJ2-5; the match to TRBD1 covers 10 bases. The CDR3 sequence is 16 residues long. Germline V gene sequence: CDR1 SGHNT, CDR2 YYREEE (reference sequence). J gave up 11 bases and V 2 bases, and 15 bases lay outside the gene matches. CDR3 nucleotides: TGTGCCAGCAGCTTCGGGACAGGGGCCCCCCTATGGGAGCAGTACTTC. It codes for CASSFGTGAPLWEQYF.

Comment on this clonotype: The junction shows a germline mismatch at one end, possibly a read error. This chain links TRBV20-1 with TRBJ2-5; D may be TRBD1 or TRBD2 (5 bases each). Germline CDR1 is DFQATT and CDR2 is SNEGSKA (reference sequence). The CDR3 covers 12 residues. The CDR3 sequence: CSAGPDEEIQYF. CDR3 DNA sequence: TGCAGTGCGGGACCGGATGAGGAGATCCAGTACTTC.

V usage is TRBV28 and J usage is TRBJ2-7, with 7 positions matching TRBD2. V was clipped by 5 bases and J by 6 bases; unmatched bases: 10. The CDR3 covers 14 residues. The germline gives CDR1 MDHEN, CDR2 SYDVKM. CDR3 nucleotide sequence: TGTGCCAGCAGTCCTAGGGAGGGATCGAGCGAGCAGTACTTC. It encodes CASSPREGSSEQYF.

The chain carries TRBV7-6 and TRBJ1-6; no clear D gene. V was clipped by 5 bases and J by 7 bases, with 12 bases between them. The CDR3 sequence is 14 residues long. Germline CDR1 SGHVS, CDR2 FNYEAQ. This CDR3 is CASSHQETNSPLHF. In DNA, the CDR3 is TGTGCCAGCAGCCATCAGGAGACCAATTCACCCCTCCACTTT.